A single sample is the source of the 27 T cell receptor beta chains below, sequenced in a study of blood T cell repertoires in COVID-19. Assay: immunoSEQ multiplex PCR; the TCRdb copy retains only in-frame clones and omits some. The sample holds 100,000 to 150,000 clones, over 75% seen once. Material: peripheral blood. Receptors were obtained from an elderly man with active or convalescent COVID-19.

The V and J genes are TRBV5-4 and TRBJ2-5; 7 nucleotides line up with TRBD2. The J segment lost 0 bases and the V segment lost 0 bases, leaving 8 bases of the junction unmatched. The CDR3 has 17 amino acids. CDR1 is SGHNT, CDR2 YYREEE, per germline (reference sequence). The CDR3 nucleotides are TGTGCCAGCAGCTTGGTGGGGCTAGCGGCCCACCAAGAGACCCAGTACTTC. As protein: CASSLVGLAAHQETQYF. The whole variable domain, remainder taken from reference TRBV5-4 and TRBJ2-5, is ETGVTQSPTHLIKTRGQQVTLRCSSQSGHNTVSWYQQALGQGPQFIFQYYREEENGRGNFPPRFSGLQFPNYSSELNVNALELDDSALYLCASSLVGLAAHQETQYFGPGTRLLVL.

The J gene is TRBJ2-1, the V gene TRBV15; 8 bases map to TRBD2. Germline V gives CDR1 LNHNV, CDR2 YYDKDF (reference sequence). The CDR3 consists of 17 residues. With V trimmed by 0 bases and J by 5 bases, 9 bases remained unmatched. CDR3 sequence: CATSRDEWRGDNNEQFF. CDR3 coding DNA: TGTGCCACCAGCAGAGATGAGTGGCGGGGGGACAACAATGAGCAGTTCTTC.

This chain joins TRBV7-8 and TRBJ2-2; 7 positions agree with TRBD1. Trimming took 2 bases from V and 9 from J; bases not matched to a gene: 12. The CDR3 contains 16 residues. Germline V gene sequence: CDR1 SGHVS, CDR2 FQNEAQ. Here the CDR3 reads CASSLLGTERPRELFF. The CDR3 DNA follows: TGTGCCAGCAGCTTATTGGGGACAGAAAGACCCCGGGAGCTGTTTTTT.

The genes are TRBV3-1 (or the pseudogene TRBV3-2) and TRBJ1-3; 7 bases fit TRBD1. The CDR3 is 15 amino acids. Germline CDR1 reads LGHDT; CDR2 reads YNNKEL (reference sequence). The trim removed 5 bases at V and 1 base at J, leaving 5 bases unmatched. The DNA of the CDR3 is TGTGCCAGCAGCGGAGACAGGGCGTCTGGAAACACCATATATTTT. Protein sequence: CASSGDRASGNTIYF.

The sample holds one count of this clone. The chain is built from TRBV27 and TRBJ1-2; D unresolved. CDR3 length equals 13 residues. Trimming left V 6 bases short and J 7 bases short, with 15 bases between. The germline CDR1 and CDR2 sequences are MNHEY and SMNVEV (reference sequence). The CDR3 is CASRPDAVFGYTF. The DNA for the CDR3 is TGTGCCAGCAGGCCAGATGCTGTCTTTGGCTACACCTTC.

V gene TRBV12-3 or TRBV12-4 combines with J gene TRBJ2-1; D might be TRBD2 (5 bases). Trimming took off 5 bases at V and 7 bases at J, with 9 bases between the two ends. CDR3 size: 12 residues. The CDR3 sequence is CASSTRRNEQFF. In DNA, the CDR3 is TGTGCCAGCAGTACCAGGAGGAATGAGCAGTTCTTC.

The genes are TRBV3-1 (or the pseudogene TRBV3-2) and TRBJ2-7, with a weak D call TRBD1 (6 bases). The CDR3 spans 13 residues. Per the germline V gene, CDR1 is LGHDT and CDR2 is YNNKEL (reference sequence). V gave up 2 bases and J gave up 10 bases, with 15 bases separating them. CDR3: CASSQSRGSPQYF. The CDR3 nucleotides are TGTGCCAGCAGCCAATCGAGGGGGTCCCCCCAGTACTTC.

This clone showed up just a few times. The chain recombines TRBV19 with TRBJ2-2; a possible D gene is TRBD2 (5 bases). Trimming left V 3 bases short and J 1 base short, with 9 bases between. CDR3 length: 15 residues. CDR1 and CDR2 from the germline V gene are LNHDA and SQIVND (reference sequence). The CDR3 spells CASSIAGMNTGELFF. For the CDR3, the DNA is TGTGCCAGTAGTATTGCGGGCATGAACACCGGGGAGCTGTTTTTT.

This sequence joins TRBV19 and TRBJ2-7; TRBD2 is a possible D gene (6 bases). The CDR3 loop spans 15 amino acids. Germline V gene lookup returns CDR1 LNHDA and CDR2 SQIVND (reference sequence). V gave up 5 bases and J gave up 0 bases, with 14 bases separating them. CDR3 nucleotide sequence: TGTGCCAGTAGTGTTTCGACGGGGGACTCCTACGAGCAGTACTTC. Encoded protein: CASSVSTGDSYEQYF.

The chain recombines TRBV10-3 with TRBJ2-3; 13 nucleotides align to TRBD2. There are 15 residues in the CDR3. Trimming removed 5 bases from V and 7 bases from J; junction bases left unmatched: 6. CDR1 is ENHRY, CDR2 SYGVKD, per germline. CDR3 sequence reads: CAISTSGGAGYTQYF. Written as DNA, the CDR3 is TGTGCCATCAGTACTAGCGGGGGGGCAGGGTATACGCAGTATTTT.

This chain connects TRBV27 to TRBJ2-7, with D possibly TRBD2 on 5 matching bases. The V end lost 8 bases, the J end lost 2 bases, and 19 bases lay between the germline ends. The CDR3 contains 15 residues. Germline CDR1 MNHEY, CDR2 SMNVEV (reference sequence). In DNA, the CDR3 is TGTGCCAGCGGTATCCCCAGAGGGAGCCCCTACGAGCAGTACTTC. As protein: CASGIPRGSPYEQYF.

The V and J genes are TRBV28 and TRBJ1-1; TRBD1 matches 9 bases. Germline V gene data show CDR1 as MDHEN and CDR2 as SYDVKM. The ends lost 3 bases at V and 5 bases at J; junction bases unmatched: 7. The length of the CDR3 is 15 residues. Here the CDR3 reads CASSFWDRAKTEAFF. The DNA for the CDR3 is TGTGCCAGCAGTTTTTGGGACAGGGCTAAGACTGAAGCTTTCTTT.

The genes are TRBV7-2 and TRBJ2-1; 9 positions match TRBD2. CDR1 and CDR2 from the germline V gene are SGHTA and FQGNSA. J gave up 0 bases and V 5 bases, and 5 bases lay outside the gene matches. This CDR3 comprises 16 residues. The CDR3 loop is CASSTRRGGSYNEQFF. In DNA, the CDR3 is TGTGCCAGCAGCACAAGGCGGGGGGGCTCCTACAATGAGCAGTTCTTC.

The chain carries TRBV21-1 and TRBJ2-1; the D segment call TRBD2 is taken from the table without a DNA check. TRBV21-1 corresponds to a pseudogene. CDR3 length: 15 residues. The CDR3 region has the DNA TGTGCCATTCCTCCCCGGGAAATGCACCCCAATGAGCAGTTCTTC. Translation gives CAIPPREMHPNEQFF.

The CDR3 spells CASSPWTSGAPPEQFF. The CDR3 DNA reads TGCGCCAGCAGCCCATGGACTAGCGGGGCCCCCCCGGAGCAGTTCTTC. V usage is TRBV5-1 and J usage is TRBJ2-1; 12 bases align to TRBD2. Germline trimming cut 4 bases from V and 10 bases from J; bases unmatched to any gene: 12. Germline lookup yields CDR1 SGHRS and CDR2 YFSETQ. The CDR3 is 16 residues long.

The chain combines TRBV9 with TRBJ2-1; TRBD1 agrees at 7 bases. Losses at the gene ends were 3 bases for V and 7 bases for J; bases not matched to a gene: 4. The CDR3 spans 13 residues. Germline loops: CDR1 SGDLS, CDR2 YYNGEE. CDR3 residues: CASSATGFNEQFF. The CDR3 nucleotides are TGTGCCAGCAGCGCGACAGGGTTTAATGAGCAGTTCTTC.

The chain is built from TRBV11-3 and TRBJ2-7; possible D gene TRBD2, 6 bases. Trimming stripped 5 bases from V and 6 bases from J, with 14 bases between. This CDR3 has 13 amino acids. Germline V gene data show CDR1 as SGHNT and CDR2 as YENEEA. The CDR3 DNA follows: TGTGCCAGCAGCGGTCCCGGGGGTCGCGAGCAGTACTTC. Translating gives CASSGPGGREQYF.

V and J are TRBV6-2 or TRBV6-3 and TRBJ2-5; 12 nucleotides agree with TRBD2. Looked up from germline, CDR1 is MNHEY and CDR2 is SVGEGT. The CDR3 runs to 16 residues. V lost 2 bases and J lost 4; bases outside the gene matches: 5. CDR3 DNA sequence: TGTGCCAGCAGTTACGAGATACTAGCGGGAGGAGAGACCCAGTACTTC. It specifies CASSYEILAGGETQYF.

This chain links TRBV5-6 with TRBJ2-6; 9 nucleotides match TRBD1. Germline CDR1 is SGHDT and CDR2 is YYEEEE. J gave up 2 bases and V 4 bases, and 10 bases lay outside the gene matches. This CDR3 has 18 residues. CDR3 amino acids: CASSLLGQGTPGANVLTF. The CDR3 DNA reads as TGTGCCAGCAGCCTTCTTGGACAGGGGACGCCTGGGGCCAACGTCCTGACTTTC.

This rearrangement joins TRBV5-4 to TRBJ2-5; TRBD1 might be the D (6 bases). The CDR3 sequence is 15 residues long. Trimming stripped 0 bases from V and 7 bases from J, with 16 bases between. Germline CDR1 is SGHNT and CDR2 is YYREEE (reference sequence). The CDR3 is CASSLVAGASGTQYF. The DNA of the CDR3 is TGTGCCAGCAGCTTGGTTGCAGGGGCATCAGGGACCCAGTACTTC.

The chain's CDR3 is CSAEVLRAFF. CDR3 coding DNA: TGCAGTGCTGAGGTACTAAGGGCTTTCTTT. The rearrangement uses TRBV20-1 and TRBJ1-1; D ambiguous. Trimming removed 5 bases from V and 11 bases from J, with 12 bases in between. CDR1 and CDR2 from the germline V gene are DFQATT and SNEGSKA (reference sequence). CDR3 size: 10 residues.

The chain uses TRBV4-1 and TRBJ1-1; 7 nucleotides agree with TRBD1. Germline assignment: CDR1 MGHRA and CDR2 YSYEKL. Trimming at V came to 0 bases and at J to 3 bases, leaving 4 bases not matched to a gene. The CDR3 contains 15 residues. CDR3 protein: CASSQEEGAHTEAFF. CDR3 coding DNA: TGCGCCAGCAGCCAAGAGGAGGGGGCGCACACTGAAGCTTTCTTT.

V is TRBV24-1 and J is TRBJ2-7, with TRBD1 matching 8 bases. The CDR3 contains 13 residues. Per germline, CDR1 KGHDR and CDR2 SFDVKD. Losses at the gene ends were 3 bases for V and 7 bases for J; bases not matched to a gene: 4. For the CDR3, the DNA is TGTGCCACCAGTGATCGACAGGGGTATGAGCAGTACTTC. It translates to CATSDRQGYEQYF.

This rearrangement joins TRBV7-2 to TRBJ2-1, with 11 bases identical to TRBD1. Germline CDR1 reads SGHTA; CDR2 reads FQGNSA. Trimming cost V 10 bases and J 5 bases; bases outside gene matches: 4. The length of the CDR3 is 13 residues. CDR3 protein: CATAGQGDNEQFF. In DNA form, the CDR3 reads TGTGCCACCGCGGGACAGGGGGACAATGAGCAGTTCTTC.

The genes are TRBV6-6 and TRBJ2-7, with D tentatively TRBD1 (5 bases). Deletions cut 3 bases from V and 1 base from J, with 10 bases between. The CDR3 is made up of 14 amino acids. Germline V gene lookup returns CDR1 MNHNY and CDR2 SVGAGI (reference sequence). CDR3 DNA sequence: TGTGCCAGCAGTTATTCCCAGGGATCCTACGAGCAGTACTTC. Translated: CASSYSQGSYEQYF.

The CDR3 is CAWSWRTEAFF. DNA of the CDR3: TGTGCCTGGAGTTGGCGGACTGAAGCTTTCTTT. The chain combines TRBV30 with TRBJ1-1; D call uncertain. Trimming stripped 2 bases from V and 5 bases from J, with 6 bases between. Per the germline V gene, CDR1 is GTSNPN and CDR2 is SVGIG (reference sequence). CDR3 length equals 11 residues.

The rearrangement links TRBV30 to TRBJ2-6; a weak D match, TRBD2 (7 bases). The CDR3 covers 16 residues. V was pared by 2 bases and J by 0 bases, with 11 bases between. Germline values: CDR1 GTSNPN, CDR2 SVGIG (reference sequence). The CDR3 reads CAWSRGGASGANVLTF. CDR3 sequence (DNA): TGTGCCTGGAGTAGGGGGGGTGCCTCTGGGGCCAACGTCCTGACTTTC.